The entry below gives a single TCR beta chain sequence along with its context. This record comes from a study of blood T cell repertoires in COVID-19. In the original processing: It was from reference gene primer amplification that nucleated cell counts were estimated. TCRdb keeps only in-frame clones here, not all; method: immunoSEQ multiplex PCR. That table is the source of V, J and clone size, and D and trimming were worked out from the DNA. The sample has fewer than 400,000 clones; approximately 86% are singletons. The germline V and J ends were trimmed by 2 bases and 6 bases, with 11 bases remaining between them. This CDR3 comprises 13 residues. The germline V gene has CDR1 SEHNR and CDR2 FQNEAQ (reference sequence).

Source material: peripheral blood. The rearrangement joins TRBV7-9 to TRBJ2-7; D is uncertain. This TCR derives from a human donor in a cohort sampled during active COVID-19. CDR3 sequence (DNA): TGTGCCAGCAGCTTATATCGTCTTCCCGAGCAGTACTTC. Protein: CASSLYRLPEQYF.